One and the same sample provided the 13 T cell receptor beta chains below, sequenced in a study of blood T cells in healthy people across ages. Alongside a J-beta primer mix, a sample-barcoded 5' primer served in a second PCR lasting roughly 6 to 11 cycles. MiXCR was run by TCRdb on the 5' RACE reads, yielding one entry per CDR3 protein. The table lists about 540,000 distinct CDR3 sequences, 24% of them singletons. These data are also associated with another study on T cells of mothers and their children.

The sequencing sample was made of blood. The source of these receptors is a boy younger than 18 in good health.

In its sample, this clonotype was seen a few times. The CDR3 nucleotides read TGTGCCAGCAGCCCGGACCTGGACGTATCGCAGTACTTC. This sequence encodes CASSPDLDVSQYF. V usage is TRBV11-2 and J usage is TRBJ2-7, with no clear D. CDR1 and CDR2 (germline): SGHAT, FQNNGV. The CDR3 covers 13 residues. Trimming pared 5 bases from V and 9 bases from J, leaving 17 bases between.

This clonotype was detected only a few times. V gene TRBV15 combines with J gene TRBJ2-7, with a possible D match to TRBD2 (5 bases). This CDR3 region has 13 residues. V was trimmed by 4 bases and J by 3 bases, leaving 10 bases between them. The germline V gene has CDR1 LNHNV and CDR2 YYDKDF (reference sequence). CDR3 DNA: TGTGCCACCAGCACAATACGGGGCTACGAGCAGTACTTC. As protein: CATSTIRGYEQYF.

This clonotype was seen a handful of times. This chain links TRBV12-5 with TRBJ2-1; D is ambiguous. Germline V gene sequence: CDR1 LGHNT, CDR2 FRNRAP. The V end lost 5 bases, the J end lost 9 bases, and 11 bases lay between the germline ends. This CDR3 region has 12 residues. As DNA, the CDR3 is TGTGCTAGTGGTCAAGACCTAGGTGAGCAGTTCTTC. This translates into CASGQDLGEQFF.

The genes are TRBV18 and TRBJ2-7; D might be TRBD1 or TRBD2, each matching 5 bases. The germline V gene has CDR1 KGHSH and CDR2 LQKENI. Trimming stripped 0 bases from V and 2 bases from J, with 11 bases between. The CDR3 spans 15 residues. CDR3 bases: TGTGCCAGCTCACCACCTTCTCGGGGCCCCTACGAGCAGTACTTC. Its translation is CASSPPSRGPYEQYF.

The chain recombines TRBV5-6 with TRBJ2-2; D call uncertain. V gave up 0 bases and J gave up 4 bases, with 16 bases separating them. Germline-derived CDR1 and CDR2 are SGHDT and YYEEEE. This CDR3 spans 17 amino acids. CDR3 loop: CASSLVRSLTGTGELFF. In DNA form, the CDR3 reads TGTGCCAGCAGCTTGGTCCGTTCACTGACTGGCACCGGGGAGCTGTTTTTT. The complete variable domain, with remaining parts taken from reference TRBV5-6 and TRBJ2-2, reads DAGVTQSPTHLIKTRGQQVTLRCSPKSGHDTVSWYQQALGQGPQFIFQYYEEEERQRGNFPDRFSGHQFPNYSSELNVNALLLGDSALYLCASSLVRSLTGTGELFFGEGSRLTVL.

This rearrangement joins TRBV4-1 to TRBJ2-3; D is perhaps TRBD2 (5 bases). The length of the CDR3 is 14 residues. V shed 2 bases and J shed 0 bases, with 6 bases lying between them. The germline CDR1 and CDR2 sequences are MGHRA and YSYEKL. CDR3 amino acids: CASSQRGSTDTQYF. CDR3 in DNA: TGCGCCAGCAGCCAACGGGGAAGCACAGATACGCAGTATTTT.

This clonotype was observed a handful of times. In DNA, the CDR3 is TGTGCCAGCTCACTCACCCAATACTTTAGGACGGAGAGCACAGATACGCAGTATTTT. It translates to CASSLTQYFRTESTDTQYF. V gene TRBV18 combines with J gene TRBJ2-3; D is undetermined. Trimming cost V 4 bases and J 0 bases, with 23 bases left between them. The CDR3 is 19 amino acids. Germline loops: CDR1 KGHSH, CDR2 LQKENI.

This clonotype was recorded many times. The DNA of the CDR3 is TGTGCCAGCAGCCAAGGGACTAGCTCCTACAATGAGCAGTTCTTC. Translated, it gives CASSQGTSSYNEQFF. The rearrangement uses TRBV4-2 and TRBJ2-1, with 7 bases that match TRBD2. CDR1 is LGHNA and CDR2 is YNFKEQ in the germline V gene. The CDR3 runs to 15 residues. V shed 1 base, J shed 0 bases, and the junction held 0 bases outside the gene matches.

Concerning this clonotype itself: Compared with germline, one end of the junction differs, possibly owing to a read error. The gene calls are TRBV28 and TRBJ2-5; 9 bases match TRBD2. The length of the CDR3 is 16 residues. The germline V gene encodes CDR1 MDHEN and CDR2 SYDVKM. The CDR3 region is CAGSLSGLATQETQYF. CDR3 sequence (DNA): TGTGCCGGCAGTTTATCTGGACTAGCGACTCAAGAGACCCAGTACTTC.

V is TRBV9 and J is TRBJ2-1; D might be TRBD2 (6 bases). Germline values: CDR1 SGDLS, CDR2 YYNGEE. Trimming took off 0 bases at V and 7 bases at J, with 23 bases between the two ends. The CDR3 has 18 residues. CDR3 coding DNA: TGTGCCAGCAGCGTAGAAAAACCGGGGGACCTTGGTGGTAATGAGCAGTTCTTC. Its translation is CASSVEKPGDLGGNEQFF.

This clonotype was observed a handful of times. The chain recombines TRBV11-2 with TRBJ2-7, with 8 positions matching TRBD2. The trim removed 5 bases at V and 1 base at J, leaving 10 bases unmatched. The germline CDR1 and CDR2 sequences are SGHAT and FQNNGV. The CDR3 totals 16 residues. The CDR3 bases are TGTGCCAGCAGCCGAACCAGCGGGAGTGTTTCCTACGAGCAGTACTTC. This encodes CASSRTSGSVSYEQYF.

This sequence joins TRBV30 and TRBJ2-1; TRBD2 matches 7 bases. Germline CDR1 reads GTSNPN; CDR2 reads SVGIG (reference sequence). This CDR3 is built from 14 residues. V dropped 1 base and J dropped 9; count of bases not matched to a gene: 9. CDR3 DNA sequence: TGTGCCTGGAGTGCTGTGGGGGGGAGAGGTGAGCAGTTCTTC. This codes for CAWSAVGGRGEQFF.

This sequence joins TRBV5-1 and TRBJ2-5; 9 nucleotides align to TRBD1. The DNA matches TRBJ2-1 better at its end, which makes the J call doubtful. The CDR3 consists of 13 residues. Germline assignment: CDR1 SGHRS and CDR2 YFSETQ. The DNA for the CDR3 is TGCGCCAGCACCCTAGACAGGGGGAATGAGCAGTTCTTC. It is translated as CASTLDRGNEQFF.